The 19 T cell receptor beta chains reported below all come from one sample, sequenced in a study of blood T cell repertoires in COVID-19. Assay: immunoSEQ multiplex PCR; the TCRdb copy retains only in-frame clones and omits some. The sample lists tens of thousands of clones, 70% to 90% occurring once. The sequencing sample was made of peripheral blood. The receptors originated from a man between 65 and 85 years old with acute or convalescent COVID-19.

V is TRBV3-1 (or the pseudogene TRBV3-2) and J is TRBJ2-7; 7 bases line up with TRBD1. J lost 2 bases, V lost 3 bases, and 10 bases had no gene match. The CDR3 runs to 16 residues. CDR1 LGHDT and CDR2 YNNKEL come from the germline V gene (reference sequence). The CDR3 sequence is CASSQGQRGHPYEQYF. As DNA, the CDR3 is TGTGCCAGCAGCCAGGGTCAAAGGGGGCACCCCTACGAGCAGTACTTC.

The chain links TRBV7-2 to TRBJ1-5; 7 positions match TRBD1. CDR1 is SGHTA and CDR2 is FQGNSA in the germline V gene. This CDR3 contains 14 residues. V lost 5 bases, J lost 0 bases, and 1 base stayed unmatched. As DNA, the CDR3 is TGTGCCAGCAGCGGGGACAGTAGCAATCAGCCCCAGCATTTT. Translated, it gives CASSGDSSNQPQHF.

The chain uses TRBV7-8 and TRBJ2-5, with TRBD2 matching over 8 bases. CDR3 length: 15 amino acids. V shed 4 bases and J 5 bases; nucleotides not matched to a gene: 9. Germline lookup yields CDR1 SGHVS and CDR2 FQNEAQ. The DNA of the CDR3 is TGTGCCAGCAGCTCGGAGGGACTAGTTTGGGAGACCCAGTACTTC. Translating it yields CASSSEGLVWETQYF.

The CDR3 is CASGAATLNIQYF. The CDR3 nucleotides read TGTGCCAGCGGGGCAGCTACTTTAAACATTCAGTACTTC. The V gene is TRBV12-3 or TRBV12-4, the J gene TRBJ2-4; D is perhaps TRBD1 (5 bases). CDR3 size: 13 residues. V shed 8 bases and J shed 6 bases, with 14 bases lying between them.

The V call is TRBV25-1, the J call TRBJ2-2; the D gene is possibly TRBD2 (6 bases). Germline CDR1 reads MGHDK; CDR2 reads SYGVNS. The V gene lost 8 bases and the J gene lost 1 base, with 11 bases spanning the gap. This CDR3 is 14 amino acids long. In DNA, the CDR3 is TGTGCCAGCGGGGGACTCCAGAACACCGGGGAGCTGTTTTTT. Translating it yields CASGGLQNTGELFF.

DNA for the CDR3: TGTGCCAGTACACAGGGGCCGGGTGAAGCTTTCTTT. Translated: CASTQGPGEAFF. V and J are TRBV6-5 and TRBJ1-1; 7 nucleotides line up with TRBD1. V lost 9 bases, J lost 7 bases, and 8 bases stayed unmatched. The CDR3 has 12 residues. In germline, CDR1 is MNHEY, CDR2 SVGAGI.

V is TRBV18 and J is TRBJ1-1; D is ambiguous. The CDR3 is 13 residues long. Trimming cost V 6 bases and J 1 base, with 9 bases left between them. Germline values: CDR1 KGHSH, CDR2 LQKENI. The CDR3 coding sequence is TGTGCCAGCTCGCCCGTGAGGAACACTGAAGCTTTCTTT. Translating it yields CASSPVRNTEAFF.

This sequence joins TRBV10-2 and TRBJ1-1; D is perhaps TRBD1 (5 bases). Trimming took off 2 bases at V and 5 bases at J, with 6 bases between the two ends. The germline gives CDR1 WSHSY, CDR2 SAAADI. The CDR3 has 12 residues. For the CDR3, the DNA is TGCGCCAGCAGTGAGGCAGGGACTGAAGCTTTCTTT. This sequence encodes CASSEAGTEAFF.

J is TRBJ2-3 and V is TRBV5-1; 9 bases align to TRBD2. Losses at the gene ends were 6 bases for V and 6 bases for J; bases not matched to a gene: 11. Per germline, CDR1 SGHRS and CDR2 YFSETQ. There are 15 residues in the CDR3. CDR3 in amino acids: CASTSGGRAGDTQYF. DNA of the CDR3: TGCGCCAGCACCTCGGGCGGGAGGGCCGGGGATACGCAGTATTTT.

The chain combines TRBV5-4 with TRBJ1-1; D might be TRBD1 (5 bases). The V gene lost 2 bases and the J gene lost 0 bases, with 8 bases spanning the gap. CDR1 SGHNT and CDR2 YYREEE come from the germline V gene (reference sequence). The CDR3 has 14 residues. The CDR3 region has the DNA TGTGCCAGCAGCTTCACAGGCTTGAACACTGAAGCTTTCTTT. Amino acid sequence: CASSFTGLNTEAFF.

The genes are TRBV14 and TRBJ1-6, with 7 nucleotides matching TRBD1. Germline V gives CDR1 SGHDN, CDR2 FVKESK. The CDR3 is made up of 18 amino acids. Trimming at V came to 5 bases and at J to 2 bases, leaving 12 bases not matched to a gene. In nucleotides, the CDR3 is TGTGCCAGCAGCTCCCGACAGGGAAGGTTTGCCTATAATTCACCCCTCCACTTT. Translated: CASSSRQGRFAYNSPLHF.

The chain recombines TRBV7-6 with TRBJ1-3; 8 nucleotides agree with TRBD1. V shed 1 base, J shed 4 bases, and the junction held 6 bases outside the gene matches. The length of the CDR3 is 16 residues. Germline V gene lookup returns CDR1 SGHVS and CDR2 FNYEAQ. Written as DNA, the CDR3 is TGTGCCAGCAGCTTAGAGGGTCGGACAGGGGGAAACACCATATATTTT. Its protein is CASSLEGRTGGNTIYF.

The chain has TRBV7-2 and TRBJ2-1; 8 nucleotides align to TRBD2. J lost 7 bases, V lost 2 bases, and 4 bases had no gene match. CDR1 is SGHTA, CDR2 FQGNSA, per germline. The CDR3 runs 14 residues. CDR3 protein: CASSLRTSLNEQFF. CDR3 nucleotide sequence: TGTGCCAGCAGCTTAAGGACTAGCTTGAATGAGCAGTTCTTC.

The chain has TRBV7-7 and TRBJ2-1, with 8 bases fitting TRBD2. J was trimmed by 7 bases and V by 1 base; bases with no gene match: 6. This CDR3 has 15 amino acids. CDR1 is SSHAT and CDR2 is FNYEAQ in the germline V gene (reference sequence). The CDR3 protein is CASSLGSERGNEQFF. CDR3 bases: TGTGCCAGCAGCTTAGGCTCAGAGCGGGGGAATGAGCAGTTCTTC.

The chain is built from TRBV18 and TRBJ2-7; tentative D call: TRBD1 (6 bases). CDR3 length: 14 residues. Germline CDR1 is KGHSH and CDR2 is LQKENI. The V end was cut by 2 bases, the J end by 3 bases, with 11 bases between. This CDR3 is CASSPGRGDYEQYF. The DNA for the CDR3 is TGTGCCAGCTCACCAGGCAGGGGAGACTACGAGCAGTACTTC.

The DNA for the CDR3 is TGTGCCAGCAGCTTGGTGCATCGCGGAGTTGAAGAGACCCAGTACTTC. Encoded protein: CASSLVHRGVEETQYF. This chain connects TRBV11-2 to TRBJ2-5; no clear D. Germline values: CDR1 SGHAT, CDR2 FQNNGV. CDR3 length: 16 amino acids. V lost 3 bases to trimming and J lost 3 bases, with 17 bases between them.

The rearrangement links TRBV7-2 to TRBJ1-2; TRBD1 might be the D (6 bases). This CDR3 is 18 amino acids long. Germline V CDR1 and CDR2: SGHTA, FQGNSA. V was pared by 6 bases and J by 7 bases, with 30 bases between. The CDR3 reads CASSSDSDSPSRGSGYTF. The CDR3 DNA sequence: TGTGCCAGCAGTTCTGACTCGGACAGCCCAAGCAGGGGTAGTGGCTACACCTTC.

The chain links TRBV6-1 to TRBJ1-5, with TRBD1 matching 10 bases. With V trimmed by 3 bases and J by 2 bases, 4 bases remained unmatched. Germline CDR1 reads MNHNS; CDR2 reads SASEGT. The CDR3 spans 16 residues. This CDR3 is CASSDPGTGGNQPQHF. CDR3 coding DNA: TGTGCCAGCAGTGACCCCGGGACAGGGGGCAATCAGCCCCAGCATTTT.

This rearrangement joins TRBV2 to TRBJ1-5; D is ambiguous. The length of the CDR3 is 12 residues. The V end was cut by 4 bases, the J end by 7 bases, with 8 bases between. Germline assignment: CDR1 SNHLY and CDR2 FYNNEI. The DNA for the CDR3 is TGTGCCAGCAGTGGGGAGCTGCAGCCCCAGCATTTT. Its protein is CASSGELQPQHF.